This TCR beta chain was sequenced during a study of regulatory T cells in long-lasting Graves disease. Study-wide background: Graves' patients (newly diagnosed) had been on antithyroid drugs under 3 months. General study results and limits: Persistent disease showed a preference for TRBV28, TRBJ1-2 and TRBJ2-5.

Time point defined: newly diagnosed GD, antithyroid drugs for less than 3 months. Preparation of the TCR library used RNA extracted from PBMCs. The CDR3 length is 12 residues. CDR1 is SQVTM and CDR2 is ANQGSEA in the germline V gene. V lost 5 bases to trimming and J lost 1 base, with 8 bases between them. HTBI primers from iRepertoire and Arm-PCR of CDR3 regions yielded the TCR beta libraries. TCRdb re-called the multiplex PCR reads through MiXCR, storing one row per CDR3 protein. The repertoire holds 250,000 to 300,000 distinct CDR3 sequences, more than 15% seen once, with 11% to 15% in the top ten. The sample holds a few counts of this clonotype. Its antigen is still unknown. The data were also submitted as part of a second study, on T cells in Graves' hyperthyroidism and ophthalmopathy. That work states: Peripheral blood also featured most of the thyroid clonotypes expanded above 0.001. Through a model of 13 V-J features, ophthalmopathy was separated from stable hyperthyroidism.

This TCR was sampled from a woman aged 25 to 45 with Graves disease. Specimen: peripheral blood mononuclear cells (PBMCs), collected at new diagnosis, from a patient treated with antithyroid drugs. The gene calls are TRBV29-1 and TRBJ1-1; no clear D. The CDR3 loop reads CSVRSPNTEAFF. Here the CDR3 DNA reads TGCAGCGTTCGCTCCCCGAACACTGAAGCTTTCTTT. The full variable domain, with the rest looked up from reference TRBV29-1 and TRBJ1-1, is SAVISQKPSRDICQRGTSLTIQCQVDSQVTMMFWYRQQPGQSLTLIATANQGSEATYESGFVIDKFPISRPNLTFSTLTVSNMSPEDSSIYLCSVRSPNTEAFFGQGTRLTVV.